The rows below give T cell receptor beta chains drawn from one sample of a study of quantifying T cell responses using KT2 cells. TCRdb re-derived calls from the UMI-ligation and nested PCR reads in MiXCR, one entry per CDR3 protein. The sample yields some 33,000 distinct CDR3 sequences, about 9.3% seen once. The material sequenced was PBMCs spiked with cells of the T cell clone KT2. All receptors come from a human donor. Both conserved end residues are part of each CDR3. D genes are given only for firm matches. Size is stated for part of the rows, as once, few or many counts, or as a class when the clone is expanded.

d_call	clone_size	v_call	j_call	cdr3_aa	cdr3_nt
.	many	TRBV7-2	TRBJ1-5	CASSLMRDQPQHF	TGTGCCAGCAGCTTGATGAGAGATCAGCCCCAGCATTTT
.	few	TRBV11-2	TRBJ2-5	CASIPMRGGETQYF	TGTGCCAGCATCCCGATGAGGGGGGGTGAGACCCAGTACTTC
TRBD2	.	TRBV14	TRBJ2-3	CASQLAGGRNTQYF	TGTGCCAGCCAACTAGCGGGGGGGCGAAATACGCAGTATTTT
TRBD2	.	TRBV15	TRBJ2-1	CATSRDSGTSGRPLGYNEQFF	TGTGCCACCAGCAGAGATTCCGGGACTAGCGGGAGGCCCTTAGGGTACAATGAGCAGTTCTTC
.	few	TRBV5-1	TRBJ2-5	CASSALPDQETQYF	TGCGCCAGCAGCGCGCTTCCGGACCAAGAGACCCAGTACTTC
.	.	TRBV7-9	TRBJ1-3	CASSLAGQYSGNTIYF	TGTGCCAGCAGCTTAGCAGGGCAGTACTCTGGAAACACCATATATTTT
.	medium-sized	TRBV4-1	TRBJ2-3	CASSQDGTGSSTDTQYF	TGCGCCAGCAGCCAAGATGGAACGGGCTCTAGCACAGATACGCAGTATTTT
.	.	TRBV11-2	TRBJ1-3	CASSLDRMGNTIYF	TGTGCCAGCAGCTTAGATCGGATGGGAAACACCATATATTTT
.	few	TRBV20-1	TRBJ2-5	CSATPPWQGATQYF	TGCAGTGCTACCCCCCCCTGGCAGGGAGCGACCCAGTACTTC
.	.	TRBV7-2	TRBJ2-1	CASSFSQEQFF	TGTGCCAGCAGCTTTTCTCAGGAGCAGTTCTTC
.	many	TRBV5-6	TRBJ1-1	CASSPTGTGDTEAFF	TGTGCCAGCAGCCCCACAGGGACGGGGGACACTGAAGCTTTCTTT
TRBD1	few	TRBV5-5	TRBJ1-6	CASSLSGTAFNSPLHF	TGTGCCAGCAGCTTGTCCGGGACAGCCTTTAATTCACCCCTCCACTTT
.	few	TRBV12-3/TRBV12-4	TRBJ1-2	CASSPGVGYGYTF	TGTGCCAGCAGTCCAGGGGTGGGGTATGGCTACACCTTC
TRBD1	once	TRBV4-2	TRBJ1-2	CASSHFDRDNYGYTF	TGTGCCAGCAGCCACTTCGACAGGGATAACTATGGCTACACCTTC